This TCR beta chain was profiled in a study of blood T cell repertoires in COVID-19. Study in general: The samples span acute and convalescent COVID-19 from the United States, Italy and Spain. T cells, B-cell-depleted T cells, or PBMCs provided the cDNA or gDNA that served as material.

Per the study methods: Cell counts per sample came from amplifying reference gene primers. Some clones are missing from TCRdb's copy, which holds only in-frame ones; the method was immunoSEQ multiplex PCR. Clonal size and the V and J genes are those of that table, whereas D and trimming came from the DNA. The sample lists approximately 340,000 clones; 65% to 85% were seen once. Germline V gives CDR1 LGHDT, CDR2 YNNKEL (reference sequence). This CDR3 spans 15 amino acids. The germline V and J ends were trimmed by 3 bases and 0 bases, with 6 bases remaining between them. V gene TRBV3-1 (or the pseudogene TRBV3-2) combines with J gene TRBJ1-6, with D perhaps matching TRBD1 (5 bases). The clonotype originates from a man aged 30 to 45 with active or convalescent COVID-19. The sequencing sample was made of peripheral blood. CDR3 sequence (DNA): TGTGCCAGCAGCCACGGGGGCTCCTATAATTCACCCCTCCACTTT. Residues: CASSHGGSYNSPLHF.